These T cell receptor beta chains were read from a single sample in a study of PD-L1 blockade in urothelial cancer. Generated by immunoSEQ multiplex PCR, the TCRdb table keeps only in-frame clones and is missing some. The repertoire holds tens of thousands of clones, with under 90% as singletons. Material: PBMCs, obtained around atezolizumab (anti-PD-L1) treatment. These receptors came from a man aged 35-49 years with urothelial cancer. CDR3s include the opening cysteine and the closing phenylalanine or tryptophan. D genes are given only for firm matches. Rows give clone size only sometimes, using once, few, many, or a class for an expanded clone.

>.|TRBJ2-1|19|TRBV11-2|TRBD2
CASSFPTSGGISSYNEQFF
TGTGCCAGCAGCTTTCCTACTAGCGGGGGTATTAGCTCCTACAATGAGCAGTTCTTC
>.|TRBJ1-5|12|TRBV7-8|.
CASSLSYQPQHF
TGTGCCAGCAGCTTATCGTATCAGCCCCAGCATTTT
>.|TRBJ2-5|15|TRBV28|TRBD2
CASSSLAGDQETQYF
TGTGCCAGCAGTTCTTTAGCGGGAGATCAAGAGACCCAGTACTTC
>once|TRBJ2-1|15|TRBV25-1|.
CASSASGLKNNEQFF
TGTGCCAGCAGCGCGAGCGGCCTCAAAAACAATGAGCAGTTCTTC
>.|TRBJ2-7|13|TRBV6-5|TRBD1
CASSKTPGGEQYF
TGTGCCAGCAGTAAAACCCCAGGGGGCGAGCAGTACTTC
>.|TRBJ2-7|15|TRBV15|.
CATSRDLEEVGEQYF
TGTGCCACCAGCAGAGATCTCGAGGAGGTCGGCGAGCAGTACTTC
>.|TRBJ2-3|15|TRBV30|.
CAWSRKRGHTDTQYF
TGTGCCTGGAGTCGGAAGCGCGGACACACAGATACGCAGTATTTT
>.|TRBJ1-1|15|TRBV7-9|TRBD1
CASSQTTGASTEAFF
TGTGCCAGCAGCCAAACGACAGGGGCGAGCACTGAAGCTTTCTTT
>.|TRBJ2-2|16|TRBV9|.
CASSVNIQRPTGELFF
TGTGCCAGCAGCGTTAATATCCAGCGCCCGACCGGGGAGCTGTTTTTT
>.|TRBJ2-3|16|TRBV7-9|TRBD1
CASSLRTGASTDTQYF
TGTGCCAGCAGCCTCAGGACAGGGGCTAGCACAGATACGCAGTATTTT
>.|TRBJ1-2|16|TRBV2|.
CASPGSGRATIGGYTF
TGTGCCAGCCCCGGGAGTGGCAGGGCCACAATCGGTGGCTACACCTTC
>.|TRBJ2-3|14|TRBV5-6|.
CASSLERRTDTQYF
TGTGCCAGCAGCTTGGAGCGTCGGACAGATACGCAGTATTTT
>.|TRBJ1-1|14|TRBV5-4|.
CASSLRQINTEAFF
TGTGCCAGCAGCTTGAGACAGATTAACACTGAAGCTTTCTTT
>.|TRBJ1-1|14|TRBV7-9|TRBD1
CASSPSTGGTEAFF
TGTGCCAGCAGCCCGTCCACAGGGGGTACTGAAGCTTTCTTT
>.|TRBJ1-1|14|TRBV5-1|TRBD1
CASMQTGSNTEAFF
TGCGCCAGCATGCAGACAGGGTCGAACACTGAAGCTTTCTTT
>.|TRBJ1-2|11|TRBV30|TRBD1
CAWSEGAGYTF
TGTGCCTGGAGTGAGGGGGCTGGCTACACCTTC
>.|TRBJ1-4|14|TRBV11-2|.
CASSLNSGNEKLFF
TGTGCCAGCAGCTTAAACAGCGGTAATGAAAAACTGTTTTTT
>many|TRBJ1-5|14|TRBV30|TRBD1
CAWHTGTDNQPQHF
TGTGCCTGGCATACCGGGACAGATAATCAGCCCCAGCATTTT
>.|TRBJ2-4|12|TRBV29-1|.
CSVESGKNIQYF
TGCAGCGTTGAAAGCGGTAAAAACATTCAGTACTTC
>.|TRBJ1-4|14|TRBV30|.
CACTPRTADEKLFF
TGTGCCTGCACCCCACGGACAGCTGATGAAAAACTGTTTTTT
>.|TRBJ1-2|14|TRBV12-5|.
CASGLVSGAGGYTF
TGTGCTAGTGGTTTGGTATCGGGAGCGGGGGGCTACACCTTC
>.|TRBJ2-2|15|TRBV5-1|TRBD2
CASSRTSGNTGELFF
TGCGCCAGCAGCAGGACTAGCGGGAACACCGGGGAGCTGTTTTTT
>few|TRBJ1-5|14|TRBV19|TRBD1
CASRTGPSNQPQHF
TGTGCCAGCCGGACAGGACCTAGCAATCAGCCCCAGCATTTT
>once|TRBJ1-5|14|TRBV28|.
CASSLSSGTQPQHF
TGTGCCAGCAGTTTAAGTTCAGGCACTCAGCCCCAGCATTTT
>.|TRBJ2-7|18|TRBV5-1|TRBD1
CASSLARAGTVSSYEQYF
TGCGCCAGCAGCTTGGCTAGGGCCGGGACAGTCAGCTCCTACGAGCAGTACTTC
>.|TRBJ1-2|12|TRBV5-6|.
CASSLEPGGYTF
TGTGCCAGCAGCTTGGAGCCGGGGGGCTACACCTTC
>.|TRBJ2-7|13|TRBV19|TRBD2
CASSLAGADEQYF
TGTGCCAGTAGTCTAGCGGGAGCGGACGAGCAGTACTTC
>.|TRBJ2-3|12|TRBV11-3|TRBD2
CASSLAGGPQYF
TGTGCCAGCAGCCTAGCGGGAGGGCCTCAGTATTTT
>few|TRBJ1-1|14|TRBV28|TRBD1
CASSSPGQGGEAFF
TGTGCCAGCAGTTCCCCGGGACAGGGCGGGGAAGCTTTCTTT
>.|TRBJ2-7|13|TRBV25-1|.
CASEEPGKDEQYF
TGTGCCAGCGAGGAGCCAGGGAAGGACGAGCAGTACTTC
>.|TRBJ2-7|17|TRBV7-2|.
CASSLLGAKGSIGEQYF
TGTGCCAGCAGCTTATTGGGAGCGAAAGGGTCGATCGGCGAGCAGTACTTC
>.|TRBJ2-7|14|TRBV5-4|.
CASSLRERAYEQYF
TGTGCCAGCAGCTTACGGGAACGGGCCTACGAGCAGTACTTC
>.|TRBJ2-1|15|TRBV5-5|TRBD2
CASSLRAGGPNEQFF
TGTGCCAGCAGCTTGCGCGCGGGAGGGCCTAATGAGCAGTTCTTC
>.|TRBJ1-1|16|TRBV9|.
CASSALGARGSTEAFF
TGTGCCAGCAGCGCCTTGGGGGCCAGGGGTAGCACTGAAGCTTTCTTT
>.|TRBJ1-5|13|TRBV27|.
CASRGQGNQPQHF
TGTGCCAGCCGAGGCCAGGGAAATCAGCCCCAGCATTTT
>.|TRBJ1-1|15|TRBV10-1|.
CASSESAGFGGSAFF
TGCGCCAGCAGTGAGTCTGCGGGATTTGGAGGCTCGGCTTTCTTT
>.|TRBJ2-7|14|TRBV2|.
CASSEALMNYEQYF
TGTGCCAGCAGTGAAGCACTTATGAACTACGAGCAGTACTTC
>.|TRBJ1-2|14|TRBV5-1|.
CASSDGEANYGYTF
TGCGCCAGTTCCGACGGGGAAGCTAACTATGGCTACACCTTC
>.|TRBJ1-1|14|TRBV13|TRBD1
CASSSTGEISEAFF
TGTGCCAGCAGCTCTACAGGGGAAATCTCTGAAGCTTTCTTT
>.|TRBJ1-1|12|TRBV29-1|.
CSVVAANTEAFF
TGCAGCGTTGTAGCAGCAAACACTGAAGCTTTCTTT
>.|TRBJ2-7|16|TRBV11-2|TRBD2
CASSVPSGRSPHEQYF
TGTGCCAGCAGCGTTCCTAGCGGGAGGTCCCCCCACGAGCAGTACTTC
>few|TRBJ1-2|16|TRBV14|.
CASSLPVVGPGSGYTF
TGTGCCAGCAGCCTCCCGGTCGTCGGCCCCGGGTCTGGCTACACCTTC
>.|TRBJ1-5|14|TRBV19|.
CASMEGGINQPQHF
TGTGCCAGTATGGAAGGCGGAATCAATCAGCCCCAGCATTTT
>.|TRBJ1-5|15|TRBV28|.
CASSGSEGFRQPQHF
TGTGCCAGCAGTGGGTCGGAGGGGTTTCGTCAGCCCCAGCATTTT
>.|TRBJ2-2|15|TRBV7-9|.
CASSRRSTNTGELFF
TGTGCCAGCAGCCGAAGGAGCACAAACACCGGGGAGCTGTTTTTT
>.|TRBJ1-4|13|TRBV30|TRBD1
CASPGGTGEKLFF
TGTGCCTCACCAGGGGGCACGGGGGAAAAACTGTTTTTT